This TCR beta chain was documented in a study of tumor-infiltrating lymphocytes in primary liver carcinoma. Bulk tissue was left unsorted, and RNA and DNA were co-extracted from about 19-30 mg of it. The template, around 520 ng total RNA, yielded TCR beta cDNA made with a constant-region primer. Library construction for TCR beta comprised three nested multiplex PCR rounds performed with slightly modified ARM-PCR. The study ran its first two PCR rounds for approximately 11 cycles each, using TRBV1-TRBV30 forward primers and a C-beta reverse primer. One entry per CDR3 protein results from TCRdb running MiXCR on the multiplex PCR reads. The sample records fewer than 75,000 distinct CDR3 sequences, 71% being singletons. Germline CDR1 reads SGHAT; CDR2 reads FQDESV (reference sequence). This CDR3 comprises 16 residues. In the case of this clonotype: Its antigen is currently unknown. Relative to the germline gene, one junction end is altered; a read error may explain this.

Study results and limitations: Overlap in tumor-adjacent and tumor-blood pairs fell below that of tumor region pairs.

The V gene is TRBV11-1, the J gene TRBJ2-5, with 9 bases lining up with TRBD1. This clonotype was obtained from a man aged 35-49 years with primary liver carcinoma and hepatitis B virus infection. Sequencing was done on a sample of liver tumor tissue from sampling region 4. Subset: tumor region T4, right-lateral pole. The CDR3 sequence is CTSSQGQGIIQETQYF. Written as DNA, the CDR3 is TGTACCAGCAGCCAAGGACAGGGGATAATTCAAGAGACCCAGTATTTC. The full variable domain, in which reference TRBV11-1 and TRBJ2-5 provide the parts outside the CDR3, is EAEVAQSPRYKITEKSQAVAFWCDPISGHATLYWYRQILGQGPELLVQFQDESVVDDSQLPKDRFSAERLKGVDSTLKIQPAELGDSAMYLCTSSQGQGIIQETQYFGPGTRLLVL.